This TCR beta chain is drawn from a study of Ad26.COV2.S vaccination and SARS-CoV-2 variants. Study-wide background: Vaccine-arm donor from the placebo-controlled COV1001 Ad26.COV2.S trial. General study points: Similar non-spike TCR breadth was observed in recipients of vaccine and of placebo. The study found higher spike-specific TCR breadth in vaccine than placebo recipients.

TCRdb's copy holds only in-frame clones and misses some; the assay was immunoSEQ multiplex PCR. The sample consists of around 500,000 clones, around 89% of them appearing once. This clone appeared a single time. Its matching antigen is unknown. Treatment noted: about 20 received Ad26.COV2.S at low or high dose, single or two shots; 5 received placebo; per-sample allocation not given. Sampling was performed 63 days after the first vaccine or placebo injection. Within Boston, the person who donated was an adult of 18-55 years. CDR1 is SGHVS and CDR2 is FQNEAQ in the germline V gene. The CDR3 length is 16 residues. Trimming took off 5 bases at V and 10 bases at J, with 26 bases between the two ends.

Sequenced here: peripheral blood, sampled in a trial of Ad26.COV2.S vaccine versus placebo. This rearrangement joins TRBV7-8 to TRBJ1-2, with D perhaps matching TRBD1 (5 bases). The receptor was derived from a person between 18 and 60 years old who received the Ad26.COV2.S COVID-19 vaccine or a placebo. CDR3 sequence (DNA): TGTGCCAGCAGCCCGAGAGTGGGGTGGGGGTTCAATGTCTACACCTTC. This encodes CASSPRVGWGFNVYTF.